The 15 T cell receptor beta chains reported below all come from one sample, sequenced in a study of cytomegalovirus exposure and HLA in healthy donors. Primers included in the PCR were 60 Vbeta and 13 Jbeta primers. Assay used: immunoSEQ multiplex PCR; TCRdb lists only in-frame clones, some missing. This repertoire shows about 130,000 clones, around 72% found once; its top ten account for about 4.3%. Sequenced sample: PBMCs. The receptors shown here come from a man between 18 and 29 years old in good health and CMV-seropositive.

V is TRBV5-1 and J is TRBJ2-7, with 8 positions matching TRBD1. CDR1 is SGHRS and CDR2 is YFSETQ in the germline V gene. The CDR3 runs 14 residues. J lost 1 base, V lost 4 bases, and 4 bases had no gene match. The CDR3 spells CASSRTGSSYEQYF. The CDR3 nucleotides are TGCGCCAGCAGCAGGACAGGGTCATCCTACGAGCAGTACTTC.

The chain uses TRBV5-5 and TRBJ1-5; D not resolved. Germline lookup yields CDR1 SGHKS and CDR2 YYEKEE (reference sequence). The CDR3 totals 15 residues. V lost 0 bases and J 0 bases, leaving 7 bases between the germline ends. The CDR3 here is CASSLDGHSNQPQHF. The CDR3 DNA reads TGTGCCAGCAGCTTGGATGGCCATAGCAATCAGCCCCAGCATTTT. The full variable domain, in which reference TRBV5-5 and TRBJ1-5 provide the parts outside the CDR3, is DAGVTQSPTHLIKTRGQQVTLRCSPISGHKSVSWYQQVLGQGPQFIFQYYEKEERGRGNFPDRFSARQFPNYSSELNVNALLLGDSALYLCASSLDGHSNQPQHFGDGTRLSIL.

The V gene is TRBV29-1, the J gene TRBJ2-3; D perhaps matches TRBD2 (5 bases). Germline lookup yields CDR1 SQVTM and CDR2 ANQGSEA. V was cut by 7 bases and J by 5 bases, with 10 bases left in between. The CDR3 is made up of 11 amino acids. In DNA, the CDR3 is TGCAGCGCGCTACGGGGAGATACGCAGTATTTT. Translated, it gives CSALRGDTQYF.

The gene calls are TRBV5-6 and TRBJ2-3; the match to TRBD2 covers 10 bases. Germline assignment: CDR1 SGHDT and CDR2 YYEEEE. V trimming: 4 bases; J trimming: 3 bases; junction bases outside the gene matches: 8. The CDR3 is made up of 16 amino acids. CDR3: CASSPELAGLTDTQYF. The DNA of the CDR3 is TGTGCCAGCAGCCCGGAACTAGCGGGGTTAACAGATACGCAGTATTTT.

This clone was seen just once. The rearrangement links TRBV9 to TRBJ2-7; 9 bases are a match to TRBD1. CDR1 and CDR2 from the germline V gene are SGDLS and YYNGEE. The CDR3 has 14 residues. V shed 3 bases, J shed 5 bases, and the junction held 6 bases outside the gene matches. This chain's CDR3 is CASSARDRENEQYF. In DNA, the CDR3 is TGTGCCAGCAGCGCGAGGGACAGGGAGAACGAGCAGTACTTC.

This chain connects TRBV7-2 to TRBJ1-6, with TRBD1 identical over 9 bases. This CDR3 spans 18 amino acids. V lost 5 bases, J lost 0 bases, and 8 bases stayed unmatched. From germline, CDR1 is SGHTA and CDR2 FQGNSA. The CDR3 spells CASSKGQGKDSYNSPLHF. For the CDR3, the DNA is TGTGCCAGCAGCAAGGGACAGGGAAAGGACTCCTATAATTCACCCCTCCACTTT.

This chain links TRBV7-3 with TRBJ1-4; 7 bases are a match to TRBD1. Germline V gene lookup returns CDR1 SGHTA and CDR2 FQGTGA. The CDR3 contains 15 residues. The V and J ends lost 0 bases and 4 bases, in that order; junction bases with no gene match: 2. The CDR3 loop is CASSLTGTVNEKLFF. The CDR3 region has the DNA TGTGCCAGCAGCTTAACGGGGACAGTTAATGAAAAACTGTTTTTT. The variable domain in full, completed from reference TRBV7-3 and TRBJ1-4, reads GAGVSQTPSNKVTEKGKYVELRCDPISGHTALYWYRQSLGQGPEFLIYFQGTGAADDSGLPNDRFFAVRPEGSVSTLKIQRTERGDSAVYLCASSLTGTVNEKLFFGSGTQLSVL.

V is TRBV28 and J is TRBJ1-1; D gene uncertain. This CDR3 contains 14 residues. Trimming left V 2 bases short and J 13 bases short, with 20 bases between. Germline lookup yields CDR1 MDHEN and CDR2 SYDVKM. CDR3 bases: TGTGCCAGCAGTTTACTAATCGCCCGGACGGGAGGTTTCTTT. Amino acid sequence: CASSLLIARTGGFF.

A few counts support this clone. CDR3 sequence (DNA): TGTGCCAGCTCTACAGTAGCGGGGGGGCAAGAGACCCAGTACTTC. Translated: CASSTVAGGQETQYF. The chain combines TRBV18 with TRBJ2-5; 11 nucleotides align to TRBD2. This CDR3 is 15 amino acids long. V lost 6 bases and J lost 2; bases outside the gene matches: 5. Looked up from germline, CDR1 is KGHSH and CDR2 is LQKENI.

J is TRBJ2-2 and V is TRBV5-4; 10 nucleotides agree with TRBD2. CDR1 SGHNT and CDR2 YYREEE come from the germline V gene (reference sequence). The CDR3 length is 17 residues. V shed 0 bases, J shed 4 bases, and the junction held 6 bases outside the gene matches. The CDR3, as DNA: TGTGCCAGCAGCTTGGCTAGCGGGAGACGTAGCACCGGGGAGCTGTTTTTT. It translates to CASSLASGRRSTGELFF.

This clone was observed a few times. This chain links TRBV7-3 with TRBJ2-1; 8 bases fit TRBD1. The V and J ends lost 6 bases and 5 bases, in that order; junction bases with no gene match: 6. Germline V CDR1 and CDR2: SGHTA, FQGTGA. The CDR3 totals 14 residues. The CDR3 region has the DNA TGTGCCAGCAGTCTTCCGGGACAGGACAATGAGCAGTTCTTC. Its protein is CASSLPGQDNEQFF.

CDR3 sequence reads: CASSPAGADYEQYF. The CDR3 region has the DNA TGTGCCAGCAGCCCTGCGGGGGCGGACTACGAGCAGTACTTC. The gene calls are TRBV4-2 and TRBJ2-7, with D perhaps matching TRBD2 (7 bases). This CDR3 has 14 residues. From germline, CDR1 is LGHNA and CDR2 YNFKEQ. V was cut by 4 bases and J by 3 bases, with 13 bases left in between.

The rearrangement links TRBV12-2 to TRBJ2-7; the DNA was not used to check the table's D call, TRBD2. TRBV12-2 is designated a pseudogene. CDR3 length: 21 amino acids. The CDR3 sequence: CASRPSTSGRALFFYPYEQYF. For the CDR3, the DNA is TGTGCAAGTCGCCCATCGACTAGCGGGAGGGCCCTGTTCTTTTACCCCTACGAGCAGTACTTC.

This rearrangement joins TRBV28 to TRBJ1-5, with a weak D call TRBD1 (5 bases). Trimming took 2 bases from V and 5 from J, leaving 10 bases between them. Germline CDR1 is MDHEN and CDR2 is SYDVKM. This CDR3 spans 14 amino acids. The CDR3 loop is CASSLPGGYQPQHF. CDR3 sequence (DNA): TGTGCCAGCAGTTTACCCGGGGGGTATCAGCCCCAGCATTTT.

This chain joins TRBV30 and TRBJ1-5; TRBD1 might be the D (6 bases). The germline gives CDR1 GTSNPN, CDR2 SVGIG (reference sequence). V was shortened by 3 bases and J by 1 base, with 10 bases between the two germline ends. This CDR3 region has 14 residues. In nucleotides, the CDR3 is TGTGCCTGGAGCGGGGACACAAGCAATCAGCCCCAGCATTTT. Translating it yields CAWSGDTSNQPQHF. The full variable domain, with the rest looked up from reference TRBV30 and TRBJ1-5, is SQTIHQWPATLVQPVGSPLSLECTVEGTSNPNLYWYRQAAGRGLQLLFYSVGIGQISSEVPQNLSASRPQDRQFILSSKKLLLSDSGFYLCAWSGDTSNQPQHFGDGTRLSIL.